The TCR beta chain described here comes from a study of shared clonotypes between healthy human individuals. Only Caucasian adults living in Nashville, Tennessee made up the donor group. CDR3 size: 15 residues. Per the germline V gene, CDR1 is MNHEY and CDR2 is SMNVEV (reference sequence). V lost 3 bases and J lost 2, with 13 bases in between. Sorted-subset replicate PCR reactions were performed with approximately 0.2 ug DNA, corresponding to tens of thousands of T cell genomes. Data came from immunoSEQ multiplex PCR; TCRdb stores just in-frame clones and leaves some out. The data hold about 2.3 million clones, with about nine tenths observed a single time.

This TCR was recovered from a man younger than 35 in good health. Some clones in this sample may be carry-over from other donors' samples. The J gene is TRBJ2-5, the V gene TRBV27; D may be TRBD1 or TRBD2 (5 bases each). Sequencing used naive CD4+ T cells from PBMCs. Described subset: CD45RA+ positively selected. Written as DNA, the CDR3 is TGTGCCAGCAGTTTCGAGGGGAGTTGGCAAGAGACCCAGTACTTC. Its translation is CASSFEGSWQETQYF.